The next 27 T cell receptor beta chains were all read from a single sample in a study of beta chain features in type 1 diabetes. Sequenced material consisted of expressed TCRB transcripts (all of the isolated RNA was reverse transcribed). The protocol was immunoSEQ multiplex PCR, while the TCRdb copy is restricted to in-frame clones and leaves out a portion. The sample consists of hundreds of thousands of clones, about 14% of them appearing once. The sample taken for sequencing was naive CD4+ T cells from blood. All receptors come from a man aged 18-30 years in good health.

This clone has a handful of counts. The gene calls are TRBV2 and TRBJ2-6; 11 nucleotides match TRBD1. The germline gives CDR1 SNHLY, CDR2 FYNNEI. Trimming at V came to 3 bases and at J to 4 bases, leaving 5 bases not matched to a gene. This CDR3 spans 17 amino acids. Here the CDR3 DNA reads TGTGCCAGCAGTGACGGACAGGGGGCCTTCGGGGCCAACGTCCTGACTTTC. Translation gives CASSDGQGAFGANVLTF.

The genes are TRBV6-6 and TRBJ1-1; possible D gene TRBD1, 5 bases. Germline V lookup: CDR1 MNHNY, CDR2 SVGAGI (reference sequence). CDR3 size: 13 residues. Trimming removed 5 bases from V and 0 bases from J, with 7 bases in between. The CDR3 DNA sequence: TGTGCCAGCAGTGGGGACCTGAACACTGAAGCTTTCTTT. Translation gives CASSGDLNTEAFF.

V usage is TRBV5-1 and J usage is TRBJ2-1; weak D call: TRBD1 (5 bases). Germline CDR1 SGHRS, CDR2 YFSETQ. V dropped 0 bases and J dropped 6 bases, with 13 bases sitting between them. The CDR3 sequence is 15 residues long. The CDR3 bases are TGCGCCAGCAGCTTGGGGTCAGGGTTCGGCAATGAGCAGTTCTTC. Translation: CASSLGSGFGNEQFF.

This clone was seen more than once but under ten times. The CDR3 nucleotides are TGCGCCAGCAGCCAAGTCAAGGGGTACACTGAAGCTTTCTTT. Its translation is CASSQVKGYTEAFF. The chain has TRBV4-3 and TRBJ1-1, with D possibly being TRBD1 (5 bases). From germline, CDR1 is LGHNA and CDR2 YSLEER. V lost 1 base and J 3 bases, leaving 9 bases between the germline ends. The CDR3 is made up of 14 amino acids.

This clone was seen once. This chain uses TRBV7-2 with TRBJ2-7; 7 nucleotides agree with TRBD2. V lost 7 bases to trimming and J lost 4 bases; unmatched junction nucleotides: 10. CDR1 is SGHTA, CDR2 FQGNSA, per germline. The CDR3 has 14 amino acids. CDR3 bases: TGTGCCAGCATTTCGCAAGCGGGGTTATACGAGCAGTACTTC. This codes for CASISQAGLYEQYF.

This clone has more than one count but fewer than ten. This sequence joins TRBV9 and TRBJ2-1; 7 nucleotides agree with TRBD1. Germline values: CDR1 SGDLS, CDR2 YYNGEE. The CDR3 has 14 residues. With 4 bases clipped from V and 4 bases from J, the junction kept 5 bases outside the gene matches. CDR3 residues: CASSIDRVYNEQFF. Written as DNA, the CDR3 is TGTGCCAGCAGCATCGACAGGGTATACAATGAGCAGTTCTTC.

This clone was counted a few times. The chain is built from TRBV11-3 and TRBJ2-5; 8 bases match TRBD2. This CDR3 has 15 amino acids. Per the germline V gene, CDR1 is SGHNT and CDR2 is YENEEA. V lost 1 base to trimming and J lost 1 base; unmatched junction nucleotides: 2. CDR3 nucleotides: TGTGCCAGCAGCTTAGCGGGGGGGATCCAAGAGACCCAGTACTTC. Translating it yields CASSLAGGIQETQYF.

The rearrangement uses TRBV5-1 and TRBJ2-1; 9 positions match TRBD2. Germline V CDR1 and CDR2: SGHRS, YFSETQ. Unmatched junction bases numbered 13, after V lost 0 bases and J lost 12 bases. This CDR3 comprises 16 residues. This CDR3 reads CASSLARVAGVFGQFF. CDR3 in DNA: TGCGCCAGCAGCTTGGCGAGGGTAGCGGGAGTCTTTGGGCAGTTCTTC.

The chain recombines TRBV5-6 with TRBJ2-7; D is tentatively TRBD1 or TRBD2 (6 bases each). Trimming removed 1 base from V and 6 bases from J, with 11 bases in between. The germline V gene has CDR1 SGHDT and CDR2 YYEEEE. This CDR3 spans 13 amino acids. For the CDR3, the DNA is TGTGCCAGCAGCTTGAGGAGGGGGTCCGAGCAGTACTTC. Translating gives CASSLRRGSEQYF.

The sample holds a few counts of this clone. V is TRBV6-5 and J is TRBJ2-5; 7 bases map to TRBD1. The junction had 8 bases not matched to a gene; V was cut back by 0 bases and J by 4 bases. The CDR3 length is 16 residues. Germline CDR1 MNHEY, CDR2 SVGAGI. The CDR3: CASSYSKGGRRETQYF. CDR3 DNA sequence: TGTGCCAGCAGTTACTCGAAAGGGGGCCGGAGAGAGACCCAGTACTTC.

The gene calls are TRBV14 and TRBJ2-1; D not certain. V was clipped by 0 bases and J by 0 bases, with 9 bases between them. Germline V gives CDR1 SGHDN, CDR2 FVKESK. This CDR3 is 16 amino acids long. The CDR3 DNA is TGTGCCAGCAGCCAAGATCTGGGTAGCTCCTACAATGAGCAGTTCTTC. Translating it yields CASSQDLGSSYNEQFF.

This clone has just a few counts. The genes are TRBV7-2 and TRBJ2-5; D ambiguous. Germline V CDR1 and CDR2: SGHTA, FQGNSA. V gave up 5 bases and J gave up 7 bases, with 14 bases separating them. The CDR3 loop spans 13 amino acids. The CDR3 protein is CASSVITHGTQYF. CDR3 nucleotides: TGTGCCAGCAGCGTGATCACCCATGGGACCCAGTACTTC.

This clone turned up a few times. This chain uses TRBV4-3 with TRBJ1-4; tentative D call: TRBD1 (5 bases). Germline CDR1 LGHNA, CDR2 YSLEER. V lost 0 bases to trimming and J lost 10 bases, with 15 bases between them. CDR3 length: 15 residues. CDR3 amino acids: CASSQDSTGGRKLFF. CDR3 coding DNA: TGCGCCAGCAGCCAAGATTCCACGGGGGGGAGAAAACTGTTTTTT.

This clone was observed a handful of times. The CDR3: CASSVTSGFNEQFF. CDR3 DNA: TGTGCCAGCAGTGTAACTAGCGGCTTCAATGAGCAGTTCTTC. The rearrangement uses TRBV2 and TRBJ2-1; 8 nucleotides line up with TRBD2. The CDR3 sequence is 14 residues long. CDR1 is SNHLY and CDR2 is FYNNEI in the germline V gene. J gave up 6 bases and V 4 bases, and 5 bases lay outside the gene matches.

This chain connects TRBV1 to TRBJ1-3; the listed D gene, TRBD1, was not tested against the DNA. TRBV1 is a pseudogene. This CDR3 has 18 residues. The CDR3 protein is CTSSGTRDRHLSGNTIYF. CDR3 DNA: TGCACCAGCAGCGGGACAAGGGACAGGCACCTCTCTGGAAACACCATATATTTT.

This clone was seen a handful of times. The gene calls are TRBV18 and TRBJ1-1, with 8 bases lining up with TRBD1. With V trimmed by 4 bases and J by 4 bases, 5 bases remained unmatched. CDR1 and CDR2 (germline): KGHSH, LQKENI. The CDR3 consists of 14 residues. The CDR3 here is CASSLTGEGTEAFF. In DNA form, the CDR3 reads TGTGCCAGCTCACTGACAGGGGAGGGCACTGAAGCTTTCTTT.

This chain links TRBV10-3 with TRBJ2-2; no clear D gene. The CDR3 has 14 residues. Looked up from germline, CDR1 is ENHRY and CDR2 is SYGVKD. V was pared by 7 bases and J by 0 bases, with 9 bases between. CDR3: CAITQESNTGELFF. As DNA, the CDR3 is TGTGCCATCACTCAGGAGTCGAACACCGGGGAGCTGTTTTTT.

This clone was picked up a small number of times. The chain is built from TRBV9 and TRBJ2-1; D uncertain. The CDR3 is 11 residues long. With 4 bases removed from V and 9 bases from J, the gap between germline ends came to 8 bases. Germline V gene data show CDR1 as SGDLS and CDR2 as YYNGEE. The CDR3 is CASSPQCEQFF. CDR3 sequence (DNA): TGTGCCAGCAGCCCACAGTGTGAGCAGTTCTTC.

J is TRBJ2-7 and V is TRBV7-9, with 7 bases lining up with TRBD1. Germline CDR1 is SEHNR and CDR2 is FQNEAQ (reference sequence). This CDR3 has 15 amino acids. V trimming: 5 bases; J trimming: 6 bases; junction bases outside the gene matches: 13. Here the CDR3 DNA reads TGTGCCAGCAGCCCAATGACGAAGGGACAGCTCGAGCAGTACTTC. It encodes CASSPMTKGQLEQYF.

This clone occurred a few times. The chain uses TRBV7-2 and TRBJ2-6; 11 bases are shared with TRBD2. The germline CDR1 and CDR2 sequences are SGHTA and FQGNSA. With 6 bases clipped from V and 1 base from J, the junction kept 5 bases outside the gene matches. The CDR3 has 17 amino acids. CDR3 protein: CASSLAGGPSGANVLTF. The CDR3 DNA is TGTGCCAGCAGTCTAGCGGGGGGTCCTTCTGGGGCCAACGTCCTGACTTTC.

The chain links TRBV9 to TRBJ2-1, with TRBD2 matching over 10 bases. The CDR3 is 15 amino acids. V lost 4 bases and J lost 4; bases outside the gene matches: 5. The germline CDR1 and CDR2 sequences are SGDLS and YYNGEE. The CDR3 loop is CASSYGLADYNEQFF. The CDR3 DNA is TGTGCCAGCAGCTATGGACTAGCGGATTACAATGAGCAGTTCTTC.

V usage is TRBV4-2 and J usage is TRBJ1-1, with D tentatively TRBD1 (5 bases). Trimming cost V 1 base and J 2 bases, with 11 bases left between them. CDR1 is LGHNA, CDR2 YNFKEQ, per germline. There are 15 residues in the CDR3. CDR3 in DNA: TGTGCCAGCAGCCAAGGGGACGTCCTAAACACTGAAGCTTTCTTT. This translates into CASSQGDVLNTEAFF.

The CDR3 region is CASSIRWDTGELFF. CDR3 in DNA: TGTGCCAGCAGTATCCGGTGGGACACCGGGGAGCTGTTTTTT. V and J are TRBV28 and TRBJ2-2; no firm D call. The CDR3 covers 14 residues. Trimming removed 5 bases from V and 3 bases from J, with 10 bases in between. Germline V gene sequence: CDR1 MDHEN, CDR2 SYDVKM.

This clone occurred a few times. The chain couples TRBV5-1 to TRBJ1-1; 10 bases are a match to TRBD1. The length of the CDR3 is 14 residues. Germline lookup yields CDR1 SGHRS and CDR2 YFSETQ. The trim removed 7 bases at V and 6 bases at J, leaving 9 bases unmatched. CDR3: CASFQTGGASEAFF. CDR3 nucleotide sequence: TGCGCCAGCTTCCAGACAGGGGGCGCATCTGAAGCTTTCTTT.

Only a few counts were recorded for this clone. The J gene is TRBJ2-3, the V gene TRBV5-4; 7 bases map to TRBD2. Germline CDR1 SGHNT, CDR2 YYREEE (reference sequence). Trimming took 5 bases from V and 2 from J; bases not matched to a gene: 8. The length of the CDR3 is 15 residues. The DNA of the CDR3 is TGTGCCAGCAGTCCTATGGGAGGGCCCACAGATACGCAGTATTTT. Protein product: CASSPMGGPTDTQYF.

The chain employs TRBV5-4 and TRBJ2-7; 8 nucleotides align to TRBD2. The CDR3 contains 15 residues. The V and J ends lost 4 bases and 0 bases, in that order; junction bases with no gene match: 6. Germline CDR1 is SGHNT and CDR2 is YYREEE (reference sequence). DNA of the CDR3: TGTGCCAGCAGCCTCAGCGGGACTAGCTCCTACGAGCAGTACTTC. This gives the protein CASSLSGTSSYEQYF.

The sample holds a few counts of this clone. The gene calls are TRBV7-9 and TRBJ2-7; 10 nucleotides agree with TRBD1. V was pared by 4 bases and J by 0 bases, with 6 bases of the junction left unmatched. Germline-derived CDR1 and CDR2 are SEHNR and FQNEAQ (reference sequence). The CDR3 is 16 residues long. CDR3 DNA sequence: TGTGCCAGCAGCTATCCGGGACAGGGGCTCTCCTACGAGCAGTACTTC. Translation gives CASSYPGQGLSYEQYF. Combining the CDR3 with reference TRBV7-9 and TRBJ2-7 gives the whole variable domain DTGVSQNPRHKITKRGQNVTFRCDPISEHNRLYWYRQTLGQGPEFLTYFQNEAQLEKSRLLSDRFSAERPKGSFSTLEIQRTEQGDSAMYLCASSYPGQGLSYEQYFGPGTRLTVT.